This passage covers 4 T cell receptor beta chains from one sample sequenced in a study of CD8 T cells in Susac syndrome. The RNA, about 0.45 to 1 ug, was put through reverse transcription using random hexamers. MiXCR was run by TCRdb on the immunoSEQ multiplex PCR reads, yielding one entry per CDR3 protein. The table lists about 240,000 distinct CDR3 sequences, about 96% of them singletons, with around 0.1% in the top ten. The source material was CD4+ T cells from PBMCs. The receptor source for this set is a human donor with Susac syndrome.

The genes are TRBV25-1 and TRBJ1-2, with 8 bases that match TRBD1. The CDR3 runs to 19 residues. V lost 4 bases and J lost 4; bases outside the gene matches: 20. Germline-derived CDR1 and CDR2 are MGHDK and SYGVNS. The CDR3, as DNA: TGTGCCAGCAGTGCCCATGGGACAGGTCCTTTACTCGACCCCTATGGCTACACCTTC. This translates into CASSAHGTGPLLDPYGYTF.

This rearrangement joins TRBV7-2 to TRBJ2-3, with a weak D call TRBD2 (5 bases). Trimming left V 5 bases short and J 2 bases short, with 11 bases between. Germline CDR1 reads SGHTA; CDR2 reads FQGNSA. The CDR3 loop spans 14 amino acids. The CDR3 loop reads CASSPGAATDTQYF. The CDR3 coding sequence is TGTGCCAGCAGCCCCGGAGCGGCCACAGATACGCAGTATTTT.

V and J are TRBV28 and TRBJ2-2; D gene unclear. Deletions cut 6 bases from V and 6 bases from J, with 14 bases between. The CDR3 contains 14 residues. Looked up from germline, CDR1 is MDHEN and CDR2 is SYDVKM. CDR3 coding DNA: TGTGCCAGCAGAGCCACCCCAGCTTCCGGGGAGCTGTTTTTT. Amino acid sequence: CASRATPASGELFF.

This chain uses TRBV2 with TRBJ1-5; D is uncertain. The V end was cut by 5 bases, the J end by 6 bases, with 14 bases between. The CDR3 is made up of 14 amino acids. Germline CDR1 reads SNHLY; CDR2 reads FYNNEI. The CDR3 protein is CASSPGLYAQPQHF. In DNA form, the CDR3 reads TGTGCCAGCAGTCCGGGCCTGTATGCTCAGCCCCAGCATTTT.